The 23 T cell receptor beta chains presented below share a single source sample, sequenced in a study of blood T cell repertoires in COVID-19. The assay was immunoSEQ multiplex PCR, and TCRdb's table has in-frame clones only and misses some. In the table there are under 45,000 clones, about nine tenths of which are singletons. Source material: peripheral blood. Every receptor here comes from a human donor in a cohort sampled during active COVID-19.

The gene calls are TRBV5-4 and TRBJ1-1; TRBD1 aligns across 10 bases. The germline V gene has CDR1 SGHNT and CDR2 YYREEE (reference sequence). Trimming cost V 4 bases and J 7 bases; bases outside gene matches: 10. The CDR3 runs to 15 residues. The CDR3: CASSRGDRGYIEAFF. CDR3 nucleotides: TGTGCCAGCAGCCGGGGGGACAGGGGCTATATTGAAGCTTTCTTT.

This chain connects TRBV7-8 to TRBJ1-5; possibly TRBD1 for D (5 bases). The ends were cut back, 1 base at V and 5 bases at J, with 18 bases in the middle. Germline CDR1 is SGHVS and CDR2 is FQNEAQ. The CDR3 spans 17 residues. The CDR3 is CASSLVWQGGSDQPQHF. As DNA, the CDR3 is TGTGCCAGCAGCTTAGTGTGGCAGGGAGGTTCGGATCAGCCCCAGCATTTT.

The V and J genes are TRBV6-6 and TRBJ1-2; maybe TRBD1 (6 bases). The V and J ends lost 6 bases and 4 bases respectively, with 21 bases between them. The CDR3 loop spans 16 amino acids. The germline V gene has CDR1 MNHNY and CDR2 SVGAGI (reference sequence). CDR3 sequence (DNA): TGTGCCAGCAGCCAAACAGGGCTGGGGCTTCCCTATGGCTACACCTTC. It specifies CASSQTGLGLPYGYTF.

This chain joins TRBV5-4 and TRBJ2-7; D call uncertain. Germline lookup yields CDR1 SGHNT and CDR2 YYREEE (reference sequence). This CDR3 comprises 13 residues. The V end was cut by 0 bases, the J end by 3 bases, with 7 bases between. Here the CDR3 reads CASSLVGVYEQYF. CDR3 bases: TGTGCCAGCAGCTTGGTTGGAGTCTACGAGCAGTACTTC.

This rearrangement joins TRBV4-1 to TRBJ2-7, with D possibly matching TRBD2 (6 bases). This CDR3 region has 13 residues. CDR1 is MGHRA and CDR2 is YSYEKL in the germline V gene. Trimming removed 1 base at V and 2 bases at J, with 6 bases between. Here the CDR3 DNA reads TGCGCCAGCAGCCAAGGGGAGGCCTACGAGCAGTACTTC. Amino acids: CASSQGEAYEQYF.

The chain carries TRBV9 and TRBJ2-7, with 11 nucleotides matching TRBD1. V lost 4 bases, J lost 4 bases, and 7 bases stayed unmatched. The CDR3 has 15 residues. Germline V gives CDR1 SGDLS, CDR2 YYNGEE. This CDR3 reads CASSPRTGGGYEQYF. The CDR3 DNA sequence: TGTGCCAGCAGCCCCCGGACAGGGGGCGGGTACGAGCAGTACTTC.

The chain carries TRBV10-3 and TRBJ2-3; 10 bases agree with TRBD1. The ends lost 5 bases at V and 4 bases at J; junction bases unmatched: 9. The CDR3 is 16 amino acids. Looked up from germline, CDR1 is ENHRY and CDR2 is SYGVKD. The CDR3 here is CAISNPTTGGPDTQYF. The CDR3 DNA is TGTGCCATCAGTAACCCCACGACAGGGGGCCCAGATACGCAGTATTTT.

This clone was seen just once. V usage is TRBV24-1 and J usage is TRBJ1-2; TRBD1 is a possible D gene (6 bases). Germline CDR1 is KGHDR and CDR2 is SFDVKD. The CDR3 is made up of 16 amino acids. V lost 1 base and J 6 bases, leaving 17 bases between the germline ends. The CDR3 DNA sequence: TGTGCCACCAGTGATTTTAGGGGGGGCCATCGGGATGGCTACACCTTC. Encoded protein: CATSDFRGGHRDGYTF.

The V gene is TRBV4-1, the J gene TRBJ1-4; 8 bases are a match to TRBD1. J was trimmed by 8 bases and V by 5 bases; bases with no gene match: 7. Germline CDR1 and CDR2: MGHRA and YSYEKL. The CDR3 totals 14 residues. The CDR3 region is CASSLDRDGEKLFF. CDR3 nucleotides: TGCGCCAGCAGCTTGGACAGGGATGGAGAAAAACTGTTTTTT.

The chain combines TRBV12-3 or TRBV12-4 with TRBJ1-1, with unresolved D. CDR3 size: 12 residues. Trimming removed 3 bases from V and 3 bases from J, with 5 bases in between. Written as DNA, the CDR3 is TGTGCCAGCAGTTTGGGAGACACTGAAGCTTTCTTT. This translates into CASSLGDTEAFF.

The V call is TRBV9, the J call TRBJ1-2; D remains unclear. CDR3 length: 14 amino acids. CDR1 SGDLS and CDR2 YYNGEE come from the germline V gene. Deletions cut 6 bases from V and 2 bases from J, with 14 bases between. The CDR3 is CASTDREANYGYTF. CDR3 nucleotide sequence: TGTGCCAGCACCGACCGTGAGGCAAACTATGGCTACACCTTC. The variable domain in full, with the rest retrieved from reference TRBV9 and TRBJ1-2, is DSGVTQTPKHLITATGQRVTLRCSPRSGDLSVYWYQQSLDQGLQFLIQYYNGEERAKGNILERFSAQQFPDLHSELNLSSLELGDSALYFCASTDREANYGYTFGSGTRLTVV.

The chain joins TRBV6-5 to TRBJ1-6; 11 positions match TRBD1. CDR1 and CDR2 from the germline V gene are MNHEY and SVGAGI. The CDR3 covers 15 residues. J gave up 7 bases and V 8 bases, and 7 bases lay outside the gene matches. The CDR3 protein is CASRGTGGRNSPLHF. CDR3 in DNA: TGTGCCAGCCGCGGGACAGGGGGTCGGAATTCACCCCTCCACTTT.

The chain recombines TRBV23-1 with TRBJ2-7; 12 positions agree with TRBD1. TRBV23-1 qualifies as an ORF whose function is uncertain. The CDR3 has 17 residues. V lost 1 base to trimming and J lost 2 bases; unmatched junction nucleotides: 6. The CDR3 nucleotides read TGCGCCAGCAGTCAATTTGGGGACAGGGGGCTTGCCTACGAGCAGTACTTC. This translates into CASSQFGDRGLAYEQYF.

The V gene is TRBV4-3, the J gene TRBJ1-1, with D hard to call. CDR1 LGHNA and CDR2 YSLEER come from the germline V gene. This CDR3 comprises 13 residues. Deletions cut 3 bases from V and 7 bases from J, with 12 bases between. In nucleotides, the CDR3 is TGCGCCAGCAGCCAGACCCGGGTTTTTGAAGCTTTCTTT. It specifies CASSQTRVFEAFF.

This chain joins TRBV3-1 (or the pseudogene TRBV3-2) and TRBJ1-4; D is undetermined. Trimming removed 2 bases from V and 7 bases from J, with 5 bases in between. The length of the CDR3 is 12 residues. Germline CDR1 and CDR2: LGHDT and YNNKEL (reference sequence). CDR3: CASSQLSEKLFF. For the CDR3, the DNA is TGTGCCAGCAGCCAACTGTCTGAAAAACTGTTTTTT.

The genes are TRBV4-2 and TRBJ1-2; a possible D gene is TRBD1 (6 bases). Germline V gene data show CDR1 as LGHNA and CDR2 as YNFKEQ. V was shortened by 7 bases and J by 4 bases, with 16 bases between the two germline ends. The length of the CDR3 is 14 residues. In DNA, the CDR3 is TGTGCCAGCACCCGCCCAGGGGCGGGCTATGGCTACACCTTC. It specifies CASTRPGAGYGYTF.

V usage is TRBV10-3 and J usage is TRBJ2-7; D is undetermined. V was shortened by 0 bases and J by 1 base, with 4 bases between the two germline ends. The CDR3 has 13 amino acids. Germline values: CDR1 ENHRY, CDR2 SYGVKD. The CDR3 region is CAISESASYEQYF. The CDR3 nucleotides read TGTGCCATCAGTGAGTCGGCATCCTACGAGCAGTACTTC.

V and J are TRBV16 and TRBJ1-1; the match to TRBD1 covers 7 bases. CDR1 is KGHSY, CDR2 FQNENV, per germline. The J segment lost 2 bases and the V segment lost 5 bases, leaving 8 bases of the junction unmatched. The CDR3 has 15 amino acids. The CDR3 bases are TGTGCCAGCAGCTCGATGGACAGGTCTAACACTGAAGCTTTCTTT. Encoded protein: CASSSMDRSNTEAFF.

V usage is TRBV9 and J usage is TRBJ2-1; D gene ambiguous. Per germline, CDR1 SGDLS and CDR2 YYNGEE. Trimming shortened V by 1 base and J by 6 bases, and 11 bases separated the two germline ends. This CDR3 comprises 14 residues. CDR3 in DNA: TGTGCCAGCAGCGTATCAGATTCTGGCAATGAGCAGTTCTTC. It encodes CASSVSDSGNEQFF.

The rearrangement links TRBV11-2 to TRBJ2-7; possible D gene TRBD2, 5 bases. The germline V gene has CDR1 SGHAT and CDR2 FQNNGV. The ends were cut back, 0 bases at V and 2 bases at J, with 17 bases in the middle. CDR3 size: 17 residues. The CDR3 region is CASSLDTRWERPYEQYF. The CDR3 nucleotides read TGTGCCAGCAGCTTAGATACGCGTTGGGAGAGACCCTACGAGCAGTACTTC.

The V and J genes are TRBV12-5 and TRBJ1-6, with a possible D match to TRBD1 (5 bases). Trimming left V 7 bases short and J 0 bases short, with 16 bases between. The CDR3 runs to 17 residues. CDR1 is LGHNT, CDR2 FRNRAP, per germline. The CDR3, as DNA: TGTGCTAGTGCCGCGGGACTTCAGAGCTCCTATAATTCACCCCTCCACTTT. Its translation is CASAAGLQSSYNSPLHF. Filled out from reference TRBV12-5 and TRBJ1-6, the complete variable domain reads DARVTQTPRHKVTEMGQEVTMRCQPILGHNTVFWYRQTMMQGLELLAYFRNRAPLDDSGMPKDRFSAEMPDATLATLKIQPSEPRDSAVYFCASAAGLQSSYNSPLHFGNGTRLTVT.

The chain has TRBV5-1 and TRBJ1-1; maybe TRBD1 (5 bases). Trimming stripped 0 bases from V and 0 bases from J, with 9 bases between. CDR3 length equals 15 residues. Germline V gene lookup returns CDR1 SGHRS and CDR2 YFSETQ. DNA of the CDR3: TGCGCCAGCAGCTTGGAGGGGCCCATGAACACTGAAGCTTTCTTT. As protein: CASSLEGPMNTEAFF.

J is TRBJ2-6 and V is TRBV29-1; weak D call: TRBD1 (6 bases). CDR1 is SQVTM, CDR2 ANQGSEA, per germline. CDR3 length: 16 amino acids. Trimming cost V 7 bases and J 0 bases, with 16 bases left between them. The CDR3 here is CSARWEQGSGANVLTF. CDR3 sequence (DNA): TGCAGCGCTAGATGGGAACAGGGCTCTGGGGCCAACGTCCTGACTTTC. Drawing the rest from reference TRBV29-1 and TRBJ2-6, the complete variable domain is SAVISQKPSRDICQRGTSLTIQCQVDSQVTMMFWYRQQPGQSLTLIATANQGSEATYESGFVIDKFPISRPNLTFSTLTVSNMSPEDSSIYLCSARWEQGSGANVLTFGAGSRLTVL.